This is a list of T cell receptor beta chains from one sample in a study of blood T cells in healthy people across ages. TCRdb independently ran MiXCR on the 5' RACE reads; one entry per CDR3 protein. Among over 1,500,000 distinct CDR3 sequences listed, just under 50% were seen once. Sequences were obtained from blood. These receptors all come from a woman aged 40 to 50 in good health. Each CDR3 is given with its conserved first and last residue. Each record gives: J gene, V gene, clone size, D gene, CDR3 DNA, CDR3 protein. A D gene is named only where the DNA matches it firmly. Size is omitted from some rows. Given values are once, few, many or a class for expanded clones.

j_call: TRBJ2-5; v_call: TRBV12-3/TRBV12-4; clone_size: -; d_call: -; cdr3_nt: TGTGCCAGCGGTCTGACTAGGGAGACCCAGTACTTC; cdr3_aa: CASGLTRETQYF
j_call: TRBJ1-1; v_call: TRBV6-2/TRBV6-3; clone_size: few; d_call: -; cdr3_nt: TGTGCCAGCAGTTACGCCAACCTCAGGGAGTACACTGAAGCTTTCTTT; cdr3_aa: CASSYANLREYTEAFF
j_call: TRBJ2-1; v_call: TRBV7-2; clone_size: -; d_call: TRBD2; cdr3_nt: TGTGCCAGCAGCTCACCCTCACTAGCGGGGGGGCCGGTTGCCTACAATGAGCAGTTCTTC; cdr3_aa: CASSSPSLAGGPVAYNEQFF
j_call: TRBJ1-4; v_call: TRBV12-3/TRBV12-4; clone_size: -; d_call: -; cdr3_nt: TGTGCCAGCAGTTTTAACCCTGGTTATGAAAAACTGTTTTTT; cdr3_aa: CASSFNPGYEKLFF
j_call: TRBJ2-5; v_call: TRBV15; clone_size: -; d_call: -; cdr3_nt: TGTGCCACCACCGAGATTGGGCTCCAAGAGACCCAGTACTTC; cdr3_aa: CATTEIGLQETQYF
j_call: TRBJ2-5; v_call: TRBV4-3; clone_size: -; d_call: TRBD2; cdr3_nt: TGCGCCAGCAGCCAAGATAGGGCTAGCGGGGTTCGGGAGACCCAGTACTTC; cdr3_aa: CASSQDRASGVRETQYF
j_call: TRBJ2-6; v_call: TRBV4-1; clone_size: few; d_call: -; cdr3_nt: TGCGCCAGCAGCCAAGCCCCAACAGGCCATGCCAACGTCCTGACTTTC; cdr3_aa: CASSQAPTGHANVLTF
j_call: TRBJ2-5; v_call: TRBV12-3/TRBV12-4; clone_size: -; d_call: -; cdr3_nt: TGTGCCAGCAGTCCTCAGCCGACCCAGTACTTC; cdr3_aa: CASSPQPTQYF
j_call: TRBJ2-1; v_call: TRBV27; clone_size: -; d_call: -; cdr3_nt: TGTGCCAGCAGCCACGGGATCTCTGGCAATGAGCAGTTCTTC; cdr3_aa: CASSHGISGNEQFF
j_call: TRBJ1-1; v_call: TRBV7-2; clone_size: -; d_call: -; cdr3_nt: TGTGCCAGCAGCCCCACGTGGACGAACACTGAAGCTTTCTTT; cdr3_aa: CASSPTWTNTEAFF
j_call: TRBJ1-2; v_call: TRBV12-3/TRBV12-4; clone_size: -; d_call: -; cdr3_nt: TGTGCCAGCAGTTCAGGTAGTAGTGGCTACACCTTC; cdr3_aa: CASSSGSSGYTF
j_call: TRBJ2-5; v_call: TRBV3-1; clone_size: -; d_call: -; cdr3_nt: TGTGCCAGCAGCCAAGAGGACAGTTTTTGGGAGACCCAGTACTTC; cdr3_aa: CASSQEDSFWETQYF
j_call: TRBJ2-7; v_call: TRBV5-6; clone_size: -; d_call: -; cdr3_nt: TGTGCCAGCAGCTTGGCCTCGACAGTAGACGAGCAGTACTTC; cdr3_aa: CASSLASTVDEQYF
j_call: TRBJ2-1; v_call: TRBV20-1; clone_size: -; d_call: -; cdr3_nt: TGCAGTGTAAAGAGGGGAGGGGGGTATCATGAGCAGTTCTTC; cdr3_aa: CSVKRGGGYHEQFF